This is a list of T cell receptor beta chains from one sample in a study of T cells in Graves' hyperthyroidism and ophthalmopathy. MiXCR, run by TCRdb on the multiplex PCR reads, gives a single entry per CDR3 protein. The sample has about 380,000 distinct CDR3 sequences, approximately 12% seen once. Sequenced material: blood. The receptors shown here come from a man under 40 with Graves' hyperthyroidism that later progressed to Graves' ophthalmopathy. CDR3s include the opening cysteine and the closing phenylalanine or tryptophan. Each record gives: J gene, V gene, clone size, D gene, CDR3 protein, CDR3 DNA. A D gene is named only where the DNA matches it firmly. Rows give clone size only sometimes, using once, few, many, or a class for an expanded clone.

j_gene: TRBJ2-7
v_gene: TRBV10-3
abundance: many
d_gene: TRBD2
CDR3aa: CAISPGTSGNSYEQYF
CDR3nt: TGTGCCATCAGTCCCGGGACTAGCGGAAACTCCTACGAGCAGTACTTC

j_gene: TRBJ1-6
v_gene: TRBV7-2
abundance: NA
d_gene: TRBD1
CDR3aa: CASSLKYRVTGANDSPLHF
CDR3nt: TGTGCCAGCAGCTTAAAGTACCGGGTGACAGGGGCGAATGATTCACCCCTCCACTTT

j_gene: TRBJ1-3
v_gene: TRBV6-1
abundance: few
d_gene: NA
CDR3aa: CASSADVRPGNTIYF
CDR3nt: TGTGCCAGCAGCGCCGACGTGAGACCTGGAAACACCATATATTTT

j_gene: TRBJ2-7
v_gene: TRBV20-1
abundance: many
d_gene: TRBD1
CDR3aa: CSAAYGQGSYEQYF
CDR3nt: TGCAGTGCGGCGTACGGACAGGGCTCCTACGAGCAGTACTTC

j_gene: TRBJ1-5
v_gene: TRBV3-1
abundance: once
d_gene: NA
CDR3aa: CASSQGWGPQHF
CDR3nt: TGTGCCAGCAGCCAAGGATGGGGGCCCCAGCATTTT

j_gene: TRBJ1-2
v_gene: TRBV2
abundance: many
d_gene: TRBD1
CDR3aa: CASSEMGQSYGYTF
CDR3nt: TGTGCCAGCAGTGAAATGGGACAGAGCTATGGCTACACCTTC

j_gene: TRBJ1-1
v_gene: TRBV11-3
abundance: NA
d_gene: NA
CDR3aa: CASGGPEAFF
CDR3nt: TGTGCCAGCGGTGGGCCTGAAGCTTTCTTT

j_gene: TRBJ1-2
v_gene: TRBV20-1
abundance: NA
d_gene: NA
CDR3aa: CSASPTTGYGYTF
CDR3nt: TGCAGTGCCTCACCGACCACAGGGTACGGCTACACCTTC

j_gene: TRBJ1-5
v_gene: TRBV3-1
abundance: many
d_gene: TRBD1
CDR3aa: CASSPTGALNQPQHF
CDR3nt: TGTGCCAGCAGCCCCACAGGGGCCCTCAATCAGCCCCAGCATTTT

j_gene: TRBJ1-4
v_gene: TRBV6-1
abundance: many
d_gene: NA
CDR3aa: CASRRGVANEKLFF
CDR3nt: TGTGCCAGCAGACGAGGGGTGGCTAATGAAAAACTGTTTTTT

j_gene: TRBJ2-3
v_gene: TRBV6-1
abundance: few
d_gene: NA
CDR3aa: CASSGSWTDTQYF
CDR3nt: TGTGCCAGCAGTGGTAGTTGGACAGATACGCAGTATTTT

j_gene: TRBJ2-2
v_gene: TRBV5-1
abundance: many
d_gene: NA
CDR3aa: CASSYDLSGTGELFF
CDR3nt: TGCGCCAGCAGCTATGACCTCTCTGGGACCGGGGAGCTGTTTTTT

j_gene: TRBJ1-5
v_gene: TRBV6-1
abundance: many
d_gene: NA
CDR3aa: CASSATYDQPQHF
CDR3nt: TGTGCCAGCAGTGCGACATACGATCAGCCCCAGCATTTT

j_gene: TRBJ1-1
v_gene: TRBV30
abundance: NA
d_gene: TRBD1
CDR3aa: CAWSVRGQGANTMNTEAFF
CDR3nt: TGTGCCTGGAGTGTACGGGGACAGGGGGCGAATACCATGAACACTGAAGCTTTCTTT

j_gene: TRBJ1-1
v_gene: TRBV30
abundance: NA
d_gene: TRBD1
CDR3aa: CAWREQGAGTEAFF
CDR3nt: TGTGCCTGGAGAGAACAGGGGGCAGGCACTGAAGCTTTCTTT

j_gene: TRBJ2-3
v_gene: TRBV12-3/TRBV12-4
abundance: many
d_gene: NA
CDR3aa: CASSLEGASTDTQYF
CDR3nt: TGTGCCAGCAGTTTGGAAGGGGCTAGCACAGATACGCAGTATTTT